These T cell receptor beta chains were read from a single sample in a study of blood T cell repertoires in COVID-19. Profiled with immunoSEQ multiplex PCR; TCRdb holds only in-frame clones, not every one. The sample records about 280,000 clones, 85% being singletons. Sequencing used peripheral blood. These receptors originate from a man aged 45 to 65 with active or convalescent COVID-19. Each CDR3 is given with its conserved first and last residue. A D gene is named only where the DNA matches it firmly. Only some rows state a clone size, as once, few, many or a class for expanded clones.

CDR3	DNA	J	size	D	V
CASSPSGGVETQYF	TGTGCCAGCAGCCCCTCCGGAGGAGTGGAGACCCAGTACTTC	TRBJ2-5	NA	NA	TRBV7-2
CASSPFGGLDGYTF	TGCGCCAGCAGCCCTTTCGGGGGGCTGGATGGCTACACCTTC	TRBJ1-2	NA	NA	TRBV5-1
CASSQGAAGYEQYF	TGCGCCAGCAGCCAAGGAGCGGCGGGGTACGAGCAGTACTTC	TRBJ2-7	NA	NA	TRBV4-1
CASSLVGGGAYEQYF	TGTGCCAGCAGCTTAGTAGGAGGGGGCGCCTACGAGCAGTACTTC	TRBJ2-7	few	NA	TRBV11-2
CASSPAQGGANVLTF	TGTGCCAGCAGCCCCGCCCAGGGGGGGGCCAACGTCCTGACTTTC	TRBJ2-6	NA	NA	TRBV7-9
CASSPGQVWGVNWDEQFF	TGTGCCAGCTCACCAGGACAGGTCTGGGGAGTCAACTGGGATGAGCAGTTCTTC	TRBJ2-1	NA	TRBD1	TRBV18
CASSLGGTGANVLTF	TGTGCCAGCAGTCTCGGGGGAACTGGGGCCAACGTCCTGACTTTC	TRBJ2-6	NA	NA	TRBV6-5
CASSLVGRGLFNEKLFF	TGTGCCAGCAGCTTAGTCGGCAGGGGGTTGTTTAATGAAAAACTGTTTTTT	TRBJ1-4	once	TRBD1	TRBV7-6
CASSLLTGGTDTQYF	TGTGCCAGCAGTTTGTTGACAGGAGGTACAGATACGCAGTATTTT	TRBJ2-3	NA	NA	TRBV27
CASSLVGQGNTEAFF	TGTGCCAGCAGCTTAGTGGGACAGGGGAACACTGAAGCTTTCTTT	TRBJ1-1	once	TRBD1	TRBV7-2
CASTVDRLSNQPQHF	TGTGCCAGTACCGTCGACAGGCTTAGCAATCAGCCCCAGCATTTT	TRBJ1-5	NA	NA	TRBV19
CASRDRGSVSNQPQHF	TGTGCCAGCCGGGACAGGGGCTCGGTAAGCAATCAGCCCCAGCATTTT	TRBJ1-5	once	TRBD1	TRBV28
CASSSLSYEQYF	TGTGCCAGCAGTTCACTCTCCTACGAGCAGTACTTC	TRBJ2-7	NA	NA	TRBV28
CASSFQGTEAFF	TGTGCCAGCAGCTTCCAGGGGACTGAAGCTTTCTTT	TRBJ1-1	NA	NA	TRBV11-3
CASSPTSTGSYEQYF	TGTGCCAGCAGCCCAACATCGACAGGCTCCTACGAGCAGTACTTC	TRBJ2-7	NA	NA	TRBV9
CASTRGVAGVDTQYF	TGCGCCAGCACCCGGGGGGTAGCGGGAGTAGATACGCAGTATTTT	TRBJ2-3	NA	TRBD2	TRBV5-1
CASSQVGQVLSGANVLTF	TGTGCCAGCAGCCAAGTGGGACAGGTCCTCTCTGGGGCCAACGTCCTGACTTTC	TRBJ2-6	NA	TRBD1	TRBV3-1/TRBV3-2
CASSAGTSGRGETQYF	TGTGCCAGTAGTGCGGGGACTAGCGGGAGGGGCGAGACCCAGTACTTC	TRBJ2-5	NA	TRBD2	TRBV19
CASSLSISYEQYF	TGTGCCAGCAGCCTTAGCATCTCCTACGAGCAGTACTTC	TRBJ2-7	few	NA	TRBV3-1/TRBV3-2
CASSEVGLASEQYF	TGTGCCAGCAGTGAGGTAGGACTAGCCAGCGAGCAGTACTTC	TRBJ2-7	NA	TRBD2	TRBV6-1